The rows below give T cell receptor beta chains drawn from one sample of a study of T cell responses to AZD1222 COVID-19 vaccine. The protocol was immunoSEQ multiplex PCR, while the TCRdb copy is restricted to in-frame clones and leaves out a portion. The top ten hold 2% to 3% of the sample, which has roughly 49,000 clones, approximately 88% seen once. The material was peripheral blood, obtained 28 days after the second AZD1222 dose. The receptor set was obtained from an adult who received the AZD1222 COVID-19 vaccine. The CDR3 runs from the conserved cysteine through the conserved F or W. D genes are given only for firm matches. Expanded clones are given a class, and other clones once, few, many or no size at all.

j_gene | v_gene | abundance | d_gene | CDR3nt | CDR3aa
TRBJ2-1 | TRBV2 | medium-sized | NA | TGTGCCAGCACAGGGGAAGATGGCAATGAGCAGTTCTTC | CASTGEDGNEQFF
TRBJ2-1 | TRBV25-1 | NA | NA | TGTGCCAGCAGTGACCCCTCCCCCGACAACCACCCTTACAATGAGCAGTTCTTC | CASSDPSPDNHPYNEQFF
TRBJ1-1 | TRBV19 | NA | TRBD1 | TGTGCCAGCCGGAGGCCGGGACAGCCGAACACTGAAGCTTTCTTT | CASRRPGQPNTEAFF
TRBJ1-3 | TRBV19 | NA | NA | TGTGCCAGTAGTGCGCCGGACTCAAGCTCTGGAAACACCATATATTTT | CASSAPDSSSGNTIYF
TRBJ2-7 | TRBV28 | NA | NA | TGTGCCAGCAGTCGGAGAGGGATTATCTCCTACGAGCAGTACTTC | CASSRRGIISYEQYF
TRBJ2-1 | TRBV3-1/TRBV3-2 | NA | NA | TGTGCCAGCAGCCAAGGCGGGACGGGGCAGTTCTTC | CASSQGGTGQFF
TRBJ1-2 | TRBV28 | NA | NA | TGTGCCAGCACCACTGCGGGGGGTCCTGGCTACACCTTC | CASTTAGGPGYTF
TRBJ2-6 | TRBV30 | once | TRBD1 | TGTGCCTGGAGCCAAGACAGGGCTGGGGCCAACGTCCTGACTTTC | CAWSQDRAGANVLTF
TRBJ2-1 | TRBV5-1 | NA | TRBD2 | TGCGCCAGCAGCTTGGTGGGGACTACCTACAATGAGCAGTTCTTC | CASSLVGTTYNEQFF
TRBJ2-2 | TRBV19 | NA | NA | TGTGCCAGTAGTATAGTCAGGGGTGGCTCCGGGGAGCTGTTTTTT | CASSIVRGGSGELFF
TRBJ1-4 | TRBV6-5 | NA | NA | TGTGCCAGCAGGGACCGGGTGGCTAATGAAAAACTGTTTTTT | CASRDRVANEKLFF
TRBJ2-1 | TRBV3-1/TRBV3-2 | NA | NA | TGTGCCAGCAGCCAAGATGGTCGCAATGAGCAGTTCTTC | CASSQDGRNEQFF
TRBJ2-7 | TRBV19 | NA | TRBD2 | TGTGCCAGTAGTATTCGGGGGACTAGCGGGAGCTACGAGCAGTACTTC | CASSIRGTSGSYEQYF
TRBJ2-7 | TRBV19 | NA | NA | TGTGCCAGTAGTATACAGGCCGGGACCTACGAGCAGTACTTC | CASSIQAGTYEQYF
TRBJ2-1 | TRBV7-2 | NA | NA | TGTGCCAGCAGCCCTCGGGGACTCTCGGATGAGCAGTTCTTC | CASSPRGLSDEQFF
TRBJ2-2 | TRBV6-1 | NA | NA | TGTGCCAGCAGTGAAACCGGCCCGATAGGGTGGGTCACCGGGGAGCTGTTTTTT | CASSETGPIGWVTGELFF
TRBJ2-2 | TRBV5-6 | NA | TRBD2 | TGTGCCAGCAGCTTGGGACTAGCGGGAGGGCAAGGGGAGCTGTTTTTT | CASSLGLAGGQGELFF
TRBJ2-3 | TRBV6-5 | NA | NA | TGTGCCAGCAAGGGAGGCACAGATACGCAGTATTTT | CASKGGTDTQYF
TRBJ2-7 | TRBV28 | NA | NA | TGTGCCAGCAGTTTAGGCGGGACAGCCTACGAGCAGTACTTC | CASSLGGTAYEQYF
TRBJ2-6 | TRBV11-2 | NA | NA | TGTGCCAGCAGCACATTCATCGGGAGCTCTACTGGGGCCAACGTCCTGACTTTC | CASSTFIGSSTGANVLTF
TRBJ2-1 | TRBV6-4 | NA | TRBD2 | TGTGCCAGCCCTCACGGGCCTAGCGGGAGGGCCTGGAATGAGCAGTTCTTC | CASPHGPSGRAWNEQFF
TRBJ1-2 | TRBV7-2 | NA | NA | TGTGCCAGCAGCCGGGGACCGACGAATGGCTACACCTTC | CASSRGPTNGYTF
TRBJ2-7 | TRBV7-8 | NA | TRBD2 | TGTGCCAGCAGCTTATTCCTAACTAGCGGGAGGGCCCATGATTCCTACGAGCAGTACTTC | CASSLFLTSGRAHDSYEQYF
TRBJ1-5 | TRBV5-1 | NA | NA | TGCGCCAGCAGCACCGCCCCCCTACAGCCCCAGCATTTT | CASSTAPLQPQHF
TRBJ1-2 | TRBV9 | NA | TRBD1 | TGTGCCAGCAGCGTAACAGGGGGTCTCAACTATGGCTACACCTTC | CASSVTGGLNYGYTF
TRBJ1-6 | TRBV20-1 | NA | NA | TGCAGTGCTAGTTCGGACCAAAATAATTCACCCCTCCACTTT | CSASSDQNNSPLHF
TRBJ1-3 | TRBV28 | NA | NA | TGTGCCAGCAGCGAGGGCTTTCGGAAGATTTTT | CASSEGFRKIF
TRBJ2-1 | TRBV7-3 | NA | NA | TGTGCCAGCAGCTTAATCGGGGACGTCTATGAGCAGTTCTTC | CASSLIGDVYEQFF
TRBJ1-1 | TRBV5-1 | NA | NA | TGCGCCAGCAGCAAGGATGGGGAGGGCACTGAAGCTTTCTTT | CASSKDGEGTEAFF
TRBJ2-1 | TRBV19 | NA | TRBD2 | TGTGCCAGTAGTACTCGCGGGGGGTACAATGAGCAGTTCTTC | CASSTRGGYNEQFF
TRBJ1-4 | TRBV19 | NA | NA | TGTGCCAGTAGCTATCGTCAGGGAAAACTGTTTTTT | CASSYRQGKLFF
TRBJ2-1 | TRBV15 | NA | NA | TGTGCCACCAGCAGAGAAATCCAGAGCTCCTACAATGAGCAGTTCTTC | CATSREIQSSYNEQFF
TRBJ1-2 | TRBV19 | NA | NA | TGTGCCAGTACCTCGAGGCAGGCCAACTATGGCTACACCTTC | CASTSRQANYGYTF
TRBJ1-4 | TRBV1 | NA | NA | TGCACCAGCAGCCAAGATCATCAGCTAAATGAAAAACTGTTTTTT | CTSSQDHQLNEKLFF
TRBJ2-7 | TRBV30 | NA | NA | TGTGCCTGGGGGTGGGTAGGCACACTATACGAGCAGTACTTC | CAWGWVGTLYEQYF
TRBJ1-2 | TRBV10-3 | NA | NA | TGTGCCATCAGTGAGACTTTGGACTATGGCTACACCTTC | CAISETLDYGYTF
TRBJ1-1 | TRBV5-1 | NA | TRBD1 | TGCGCCAGCAGCTCGACAGGGACGAACACTGAAGCTTTCTTT | CASSSTGTNTEAFF
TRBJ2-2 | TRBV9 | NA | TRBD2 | TGTGCCAGCAGCGTAGCATGGGGGGGTACCGGGGAGCTGTTTTTT | CASSVAWGGTGELFF
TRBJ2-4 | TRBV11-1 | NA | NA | TGTGCCAGCAGCTTAGGGGGCGTACTAGCCAAAAACATTCAGTACTTC | CASSLGGVLAKNIQYF
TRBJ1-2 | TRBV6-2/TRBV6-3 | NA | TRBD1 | TGTGCCAGCAGTTCCTACCGGGACAGCTATGGCTACACCTTC | CASSSYRDSYGYTF
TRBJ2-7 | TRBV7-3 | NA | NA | TGTGCCAGCAGCCGGAATGGTGGGACGCCATCCGACGAGCAGTACTTC | CASSRNGGTPSDEQYF
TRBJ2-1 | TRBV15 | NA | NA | TGTGCCACCACCCCGCGGGGGCGACCAGGAGGTGAGCAGTTCTTC | CATTPRGRPGGEQFF
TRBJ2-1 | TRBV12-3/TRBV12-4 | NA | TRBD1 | TGTGCCAGCAGTAGGACAGGGAACGGCGAGCAGTTCTTC | CASSRTGNGEQFF
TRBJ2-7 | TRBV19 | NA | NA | TGTGCCAGTAGTATAGCATGGTCTGACTACGAGCAGTACTTC | CASSIAWSDYEQYF
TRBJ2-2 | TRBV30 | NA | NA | TGTGCCTGGAGTGTACAGTCGAACGGGGAGCTGTTTTTT | CAWSVQSNGELFF
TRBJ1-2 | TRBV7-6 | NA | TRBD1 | TGTGCCAGCAGCCCCCTGACAGGGTATCAGGAAGGCTACACCTTC | CASSPLTGYQEGYTF
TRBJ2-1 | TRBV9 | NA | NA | TGTGCCAGCAGCGTAGACGGTAGCTCCTGCAATGAGCAGTTCTTC | CASSVDGSSCNEQFF
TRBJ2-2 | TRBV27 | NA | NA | TGTGCCAGCAGTTTATCGTACAGGAAAGGACTTAACACCGGGGAGCTGTTTTTT | CASSLSYRKGLNTGELFF